A selection of T cell receptor beta chains follows, all from one sample in a study of blood T cell repertoires in COVID-19. Generated by immunoSEQ multiplex PCR, the TCRdb table keeps only in-frame clones and is missing some. The sample holds 300,000 to 450,000 clones, less than 85% seen once. Sequencing input: peripheral blood. The receptors were gathered from a woman aged 18-35 years with acute or convalescent COVID-19. Each CDR3 is given with its conserved first and last residue. A D gene is named only where the DNA matches it firmly. Clone size, where shown, is once, few, many, or a class for clones that have expanded.

v_gene: TRBV28
d_gene: TRBD1
abundance: NA
j_gene: TRBJ1-2
CDR3nt: TGTGCCAGCACCTCCCAGACAGGGGCTTTTTATAACTATGGCTACACCTTC
CDR3aa: CASTSQTGAFYNYGYTF

v_gene: TRBV9
d_gene: TRBD2
abundance: NA
j_gene: TRBJ2-7
CDR3nt: TGTGCCAGCAGCGTGGGAGGGAACTACGAGCAGTACTTC
CDR3aa: CASSVGGNYEQYF

v_gene: TRBV9
d_gene: NA
abundance: NA
j_gene: TRBJ1-2
CDR3nt: TGTGCCAGCAGCGTTCCAGGGGACTATGGCTACACCTTC
CDR3aa: CASSVPGDYGYTF

v_gene: TRBV12-3/TRBV12-4
d_gene: NA
abundance: NA
j_gene: TRBJ2-1
CDR3nt: TGTGCCAGCACTCCTACCCCCCGCGAGCAGTTCTTC
CDR3aa: CASTPTPREQFF

v_gene: TRBV19
d_gene: TRBD2
abundance: NA
j_gene: TRBJ2-7
CDR3nt: TGTGCCTCCAGGCCCTCTAGCGGGAAAATATACGAGCAGTACTTC
CDR3aa: CASRPSSGKIYEQYF

v_gene: TRBV12-5
d_gene: NA
abundance: once
j_gene: TRBJ1-3
CDR3nt: TGTGCTAGTGGTTCAGGCACCTCTGGAAACACCATATATTTT
CDR3aa: CASGSGTSGNTIYF

v_gene: TRBV3-1/TRBV3-2
d_gene: TRBD2
abundance: NA
j_gene: TRBJ2-3
CDR3nt: TGTGCCAGCAGCTCAGGACTAGTCGAGTTAACAGATACGCAGTATTTT
CDR3aa: CASSSGLVELTDTQYF

v_gene: TRBV21-1
d_gene: NA
abundance: NA
j_gene: TRBJ1-1
CDR3nt: TGTGCCACAAACGGGACTGAAGCTTTCTTT
CDR3aa: CATNGTEAFF

v_gene: TRBV18
d_gene: NA
abundance: few
j_gene: TRBJ2-1
CDR3nt: TGTGCCAGCTCACCAGACAGAACCTACAATGAGCAGTTCTTC
CDR3aa: CASSPDRTYNEQFF

v_gene: TRBV5-1
d_gene: TRBD1
abundance: NA
j_gene: TRBJ2-1
CDR3nt: TGCGCCAGCAGCTTGGAGGGGGCCACCTACAATGAGCAGTTCTTC
CDR3aa: CASSLEGATYNEQFF

v_gene: TRBV25-1
d_gene: TRBD1
abundance: NA
j_gene: TRBJ2-5
CDR3nt: TGTGCCAGCAGTGATCCGGGACAGGCCAAAGAGACCCAGTACTTC
CDR3aa: CASSDPGQAKETQYF

v_gene: TRBV5-4
d_gene: NA
abundance: NA
j_gene: TRBJ1-1
CDR3nt: TGTGCCAGCAGCTTACCGGGAGGCAGATCTGGGGCTTTCTTT
CDR3aa: CASSLPGGRSGAFF

v_gene: TRBV10-2
d_gene: NA
abundance: once
j_gene: TRBJ1-4
CDR3nt: TGCGCCAGCAGCGAGACAGCAACTAATGAAAAACTGTTTTTT
CDR3aa: CASSETATNEKLFF

v_gene: TRBV11-2
d_gene: NA
abundance: NA
j_gene: TRBJ2-7
CDR3nt: TGTGCCAGCAGCTTAAACAGGGTAGTCCACGAGCAGTACTTC
CDR3aa: CASSLNRVVHEQYF

v_gene: TRBV9
d_gene: NA
abundance: NA
j_gene: TRBJ1-5
CDR3nt: TGTGCCAGCAGCGACGGGGTATCAAATCAGCCCCAGCATTTT
CDR3aa: CASSDGVSNQPQHF

v_gene: TRBV7-9
d_gene: TRBD1
abundance: NA
j_gene: TRBJ1-5
CDR3nt: TGTGCCAGCAGCTACTCAGGGGGAAATCAGCCCCAGCATTTT
CDR3aa: CASSYSGGNQPQHF

v_gene: TRBV5-6
d_gene: NA
abundance: NA
j_gene: TRBJ2-2
CDR3nt: TGTGCCAGCAGCCCAGGGTTGAACACCGGGGAGCTGTTTTTT
CDR3aa: CASSPGLNTGELFF

v_gene: TRBV6-1
d_gene: NA
abundance: NA
j_gene: TRBJ1-2
CDR3nt: TGTGCCAGCAGTGAAGTGGGGGGGAATTACTATGGCTACACCTTC
CDR3aa: CASSEVGGNYYGYTF

v_gene: TRBV4-1
d_gene: NA
abundance: NA
j_gene: TRBJ1-1
CDR3nt: TGCGCCAGCAGCCAAGTATCCTCGAACACTGAAGCTTTCTTT
CDR3aa: CASSQVSSNTEAFF

v_gene: TRBV9
d_gene: TRBD1
abundance: NA
j_gene: TRBJ2-3
CDR3nt: TGTGCCAGCAGCAAAGTGGGACAGGGCACAGATACGCAGTATTTT
CDR3aa: CASSKVGQGTDTQYF

v_gene: TRBV5-6
d_gene: NA
abundance: NA
j_gene: TRBJ2-7
CDR3nt: TGTGCCAGCAGCTTGGGTGGCAGCGCCTACGAGCAGTACTTC
CDR3aa: CASSLGGSAYEQYF

v_gene: TRBV12-3/TRBV12-4
d_gene: NA
abundance: NA
j_gene: TRBJ2-2
CDR3nt: TGTGCCAGCAGTTTAGGACAGCCCGGGGAGCTGTTTTTT
CDR3aa: CASSLGQPGELFF

v_gene: TRBV10-3
d_gene: TRBD1
abundance: NA
j_gene: TRBJ1-1
CDR3nt: TGTGCCACAACTGGGACAGCGAACACTGAAGCTTTCTTT
CDR3aa: CATTGTANTEAFF

v_gene: TRBV27
d_gene: TRBD2
abundance: NA
j_gene: TRBJ2-5
CDR3nt: TGTGCCAGCAAATTTCCTTCGGGGGAGGGGAGACAAGAGACCCAGTACTTC
CDR3aa: CASKFPSGEGRQETQYF

v_gene: TRBV21-1
d_gene: NA
abundance: few
j_gene: TRBJ2-7
CDR3nt: TGTGCCAGCAGCAAAGGGCTAGCGGGGGGGCGCCGGTACTTC
CDR3aa: CASSKGLAGGRRYF

v_gene: TRBV13
d_gene: NA
abundance: NA
j_gene: TRBJ2-7
CDR3nt: TGTGCCAGCGGAGCGCGGGCAGCTCCCACCTACGAGCAGTACTTC
CDR3aa: CASGARAAPTYEQYF

v_gene: TRBV29-1
d_gene: TRBD1
abundance: few
j_gene: TRBJ1-1
CDR3nt: TGCAGCGTTCATGAGACAGGGGGGACTAAAGCTTTCTTT
CDR3aa: CSVHETGGTKAFF

v_gene: TRBV11-2
d_gene: NA
abundance: NA
j_gene: TRBJ2-3
CDR3nt: TGTGCCAGCAGCCCGGCGTACTCACAGGGATACGGCACAGATACGCAGTATTTT
CDR3aa: CASSPAYSQGYGTDTQYF

v_gene: TRBV24-1
d_gene: TRBD1
abundance: NA
j_gene: TRBJ1-5
CDR3nt: TGTGCCACCAGTGAAGGGGGACAGGGAAATCAGCCCCAGCATTTT
CDR3aa: CATSEGGQGNQPQHF

v_gene: TRBV13
d_gene: TRBD1
abundance: NA
j_gene: TRBJ2-5
CDR3nt: TGTGCCAGCAGCCAAGAGGCAGGGGGCCAGGAGACCCAGTACTTC
CDR3aa: CASSQEAGGQETQYF

v_gene: TRBV30
d_gene: TRBD2
abundance: once
j_gene: TRBJ2-1
CDR3nt: TGTGCCTGGAGTCTCCCGGGGGGGCCCTACAATGAGCAGTTCTTC
CDR3aa: CAWSLPGGPYNEQFF

v_gene: TRBV4-1
d_gene: NA
abundance: NA
j_gene: TRBJ1-4
CDR3nt: TGCGCCAGCAGCCACGCCGGGTCCAACTATCGTGAAAAACTGTTTTTT
CDR3aa: CASSHAGSNYREKLFF

v_gene: TRBV10-1
d_gene: NA
abundance: NA
j_gene: TRBJ1-1
CDR3nt: TGCGCCAGCAGTGAGCGGGTGGAGGGAACTGAAGCTTTCTTT
CDR3aa: CASSERVEGTEAFF

v_gene: TRBV10-3
d_gene: TRBD1
abundance: NA
j_gene: TRBJ2-1
CDR3nt: TGTGCCATCAGTGATTTACAGGGGTACAATGAGCAGTTCTTC
CDR3aa: CAISDLQGYNEQFF

v_gene: TRBV6-5
d_gene: NA
abundance: NA
j_gene: TRBJ2-1
CDR3nt: TGTGCCAGCAGTTGGGGCAGGGGGGACTACAATGAGCAGTTCTTC
CDR3aa: CASSWGRGDYNEQFF

v_gene: TRBV5-1
d_gene: NA
abundance: NA
j_gene: TRBJ2-3
CDR3nt: TGCGCCAGCAGTGGCGGGACCTTAGGGGCAGATACGCAGTATTTT
CDR3aa: CASSGGTLGADTQYF

v_gene: TRBV10-3
d_gene: NA
abundance: NA
j_gene: TRBJ2-7
CDR3nt: TGTGCCATCAGTGACCCCACCTTCCTGGGAGACTACGAGCAGTACTTC
CDR3aa: CAISDPTFLGDYEQYF

v_gene: TRBV28
d_gene: NA
abundance: NA
j_gene: TRBJ2-5
CDR3nt: TGTGCCAGCACCCCCAGGGGCGGCTTGAGGAAGACCCAGTACTTC
CDR3aa: CASTPRGGLRKTQYF

v_gene: TRBV25-1
d_gene: NA
abundance: NA
j_gene: TRBJ1-2
CDR3nt: TGTGCCAGCAGTGAACTCGAGCACGGCTACACCTTC
CDR3aa: CASSELEHGYTF

v_gene: TRBV29-1
d_gene: TRBD1
abundance: once
j_gene: TRBJ2-5
CDR3nt: TGCAGCGTTCACGTCCGGACAGGGGGCTCGGAGACCCAGTACTTC
CDR3aa: CSVHVRTGGSETQYF

v_gene: TRBV11-2
d_gene: TRBD1
abundance: NA
j_gene: TRBJ1-3
CDR3nt: TGTGCCAGCAGCCCGCTTTGGGACAGCTCTGGAAACACCATATATTTT
CDR3aa: CASSPLWDSSGNTIYF

v_gene: TRBV19
d_gene: NA
abundance: NA
j_gene: TRBJ1-5
CDR3nt: TGTGCCAGTGGCGGGAGCAATCAGCCCCAGCATTTT
CDR3aa: CASGGSNQPQHF

v_gene: TRBV5-1
d_gene: NA
abundance: NA
j_gene: TRBJ2-5
CDR3nt: TGCGCCAGCAGCTTGAGGGGGGGACAAGAGACCCAGTACTTC
CDR3aa: CASSLRGGQETQYF

v_gene: TRBV7-8
d_gene: TRBD1
abundance: NA
j_gene: TRBJ2-5
CDR3nt: TGTGCCAGCAGCCAAGGACAGGGAGAGACCCAGTACTTC
CDR3aa: CASSQGQGETQYF

v_gene: TRBV10-3
d_gene: NA
abundance: NA
j_gene: TRBJ1-3
CDR3nt: TGTGCCATCAGTGAGACAGGTTCCTCTGGAAACACCATATATTTT
CDR3aa: CAISETGSSGNTIYF

v_gene: TRBV5-1
d_gene: NA
abundance: once
j_gene: TRBJ2-5
CDR3nt: TGCGCCAGCAGCCCATCCGGGCCGTCAGGGGAGACCCAGTACTTC
CDR3aa: CASSPSGPSGETQYF

v_gene: TRBV6-6
d_gene: TRBD2
abundance: NA
j_gene: TRBJ2-1
CDR3nt: TGTGCCAGCAGCCTACTAGCGGGAGATATCAATGAGCAGTTCTTC
CDR3aa: CASSLLAGDINEQFF

v_gene: TRBV6-5
d_gene: NA
abundance: few
j_gene: TRBJ1-1
CDR3nt: TGTGCCAGCAGTAACAGGTACGCGGAGTCTGAAGCTTTCTTT
CDR3aa: CASSNRYAESEAFF

v_gene: TRBV7-8
d_gene: NA
abundance: once
j_gene: TRBJ2-3
CDR3nt: TGTGCCAGCAGCTTACTTGGCCGGGACTCGAACACAGATACGCAGTATTTT
CDR3aa: CASSLLGRDSNTDTQYF